Shown below are 26 T cell receptor beta chains from a single sample sequenced in a study of post-analysis software for immune sequencing data. TCR beta cDNA libraries included unique molecular identifiers. Via MiXCR, TCRdb re-called the PCR reads, giving one row per CDR3 protein. Seen here are about 540,000 distinct CDR3 sequences, approximately 31% observed once, and the top ten hold roughly 6%. Findings of the study overall: Patients showed TRBV5-6, TRBV5-1 and TRBV20-1 among five TRBV segments more frequent than in controls.

No antigen is known for these receptors. The sample was blood. Receptors were obtained from a girl aged 2-17 years with multiple sclerosis.

This clonotype was observed a handful of times. The genes are TRBV28 and TRBJ1-6; D possibly corresponds to TRBD1 (6 bases). V was clipped by 6 bases and J by 9 bases, with 24 bases between them. From germline, CDR1 is MDHEN and CDR2 SYDVKM. This CDR3 has 17 residues. The CDR3: CASSPTIGRGGVSPLHF. CDR3 bases: TGTGCCAGCAGCCCCACCATAGGTAGAGGGGGGGTTTCACCCCTCCACTTT.

This chain joins TRBV20-1 and TRBJ1-2; 8 bases fit TRBD1. CDR3 length: 17 residues. Germline V gene sequence: CDR1 DFQATT, CDR2 SNEGSKA (reference sequence). The V and J ends lost 3 bases and 0 bases, in that order; junction bases with no gene match: 12. The CDR3 protein is CSASRPGQDTPNYGYTF. The CDR3 region has the DNA TGCAGTGCTAGTCGTCCGGGACAGGATACCCCTAACTATGGCTACACCTTC.

This clonotype has a handful of counts. J is TRBJ2-5 and V is TRBV20-1; no clear D. CDR1 and CDR2 (germline): DFQATT, SNEGSKA (reference sequence). CDR3 length equals 12 residues. Trimming took off 5 bases at V and 1 base at J, with 8 bases between the two ends. The CDR3 region has the DNA TGCAGTGCTTTTAGGGTCCAAGAGACCCAGTACTTC. Translated, it gives CSAFRVQETQYF.

The chain recombines TRBV4-1 with TRBJ1-1; 7 bases line up with TRBD1. This CDR3 has 15 amino acids. Germline loops: CDR1 MGHRA, CDR2 YSYEKL. V dropped 2 bases and J dropped 4; count of bases not matched to a gene: 7. The DNA for the CDR3 is TGCGCCAGCAGCCAACGACAGGGCGAGGGCACTGAAGCTTTCTTT. Translated: CASSQRQGEGTEAFF.

This clonotype was observed a handful of times. The J gene is TRBJ2-4, the V gene TRBV20-1; TRBD1 is a possible D gene (6 bases). V was cut by 6 bases and J by 0 bases, with 21 bases left in between. Germline-derived CDR1 and CDR2 are DFQATT and SNEGSKA (reference sequence). The CDR3 is made up of 17 amino acids. In nucleotides, the CDR3 is TGCAGTGCCGATATTCCCGGGACACGACTAGCCAAAAACATTCAGTACTTC. It specifies CSADIPGTRLAKNIQYF.

V and J are TRBV7-3 and TRBJ2-1; 10 bases agree with TRBD1. Germline V lookup: CDR1 SGHTA, CDR2 FQGTGA. The CDR3 is made up of 17 amino acids. With 6 bases clipped from V and 7 bases from J, the junction kept 15 bases outside the gene matches. The CDR3 region has the DNA TGTGCCAGCAGTTTTAACCCGGGACAGGGGAGGTGGAATGAGCAGTTCTTC. This translates into CASSFNPGQGRWNEQFF. Filled out from reference TRBV7-3 and TRBJ2-1, the complete variable domain reads GAGVSQTPSNKVTEKGKYVELRCDPISGHTALYWYRQSLGQGPEFLIYFQGTGAADDSGLPNDRFFAVRPEGSVSTLKIQRTERGDSAVYLCASSFNPGQGRWNEQFFGPGTRLTVL.

This clonotype was found a few times. V gene TRBV20-1 combines with J gene TRBJ2-7, with D possibly TRBD2 on 7 matching bases. The CDR3 loop spans 14 amino acids. Germline CDR1 and CDR2: DFQATT and SNEGSKA (reference sequence). The V end lost 3 bases, the J end lost 4 bases, and 16 bases lay between the germline ends. Here the CDR3 DNA reads TGCAGTGCTAGTCGGGGGGCGCGGGGGTACGAGCAGTACTTC. Its translation: CSASRGARGYEQYF.

V gene TRBV6-5 combines with J gene TRBJ1-1, with 11 positions matching TRBD1. Germline-derived CDR1 and CDR2 are MNHEY and SVGAGI. Trimming at V came to 2 bases and at J to 1 base, leaving 15 bases not matched to a gene. The CDR3 length is 20 residues. The DNA for the CDR3 is TGTGCCAGCAGTTACCAAGTAGGACAGGGGGCGCTCATAGGGAACACTGAAGCTTTCTTT. Amino acids: CASSYQVGQGALIGNTEAFF.

The chain employs TRBV16 and TRBJ2-5; 9 nucleotides match TRBD2. This CDR3 contains 16 residues. V was pared by 5 bases and J by 1 base, with 8 bases of the junction left unmatched. Germline CDR1 reads KGHSY; CDR2 reads FQNENV. The CDR3 DNA follows: TGTGCCAGCAGCGATAAACTACTAGCGGGCCAAGAGACCCAGTACTTC. Its protein product is CASSDKLLAGQETQYF.

This clonotype was counted between two and nine times. The genes are TRBV6-1 and TRBJ2-1; 10 nucleotides align to TRBD2. Losses at the gene ends were 5 bases for V and 7 bases for J; bases not matched to a gene: 5. Germline CDR1 reads MNHNS; CDR2 reads SASEGT. This CDR3 is 14 amino acids long. CDR3 nucleotides: TGTGCCAGCAGTATCGGACTAGCGGCTAATGAGCAGTTCTTC. Residues: CASSIGLAANEQFF.

The chain joins TRBV4-1 to TRBJ1-2, with a possible D match to TRBD1 (5 bases). The CDR3 is made up of 16 amino acids. Germline V gene sequence: CDR1 MGHRA, CDR2 YSYEKL. Trimming shortened V by 4 bases and J by 1 base, and 16 bases separated the two germline ends. CDR3 in DNA: TGCGCCAGCAGCCGTTTGGCCGGGACGGTTAACTATGGCTACACCTTC. Residues: CASSRLAGTVNYGYTF.

This clonotype has more than one count but fewer than ten. V and J are TRBV19 and TRBJ1-2; D is perhaps TRBD1 (5 bases). V was shortened by 5 bases and J by 7 bases, with 17 bases between the two germline ends. Germline CDR1 LNHDA, CDR2 SQIVND (reference sequence). This CDR3 is built from 14 residues. CDR3 residues: CASSFRQSGGGYTF. CDR3 nucleotides: TGTGCCAGTAGTTTCCGACAGTCCGGAGGTGGCTACACCTTC.

This clonotype was counted a few times. The chain couples TRBV6-6 to TRBJ2-3; TRBD2 matches at 11 bases. The junction had 13 bases not matched to a gene; V was cut back by 8 bases and J by 9 bases. Germline V gene data show CDR1 as MNHNY and CDR2 as SVGAGI (reference sequence). The CDR3 runs to 15 residues. The CDR3 reads CASREASGGKSTQYF. The CDR3 nucleotides are TGTGCCAGCCGAGAGGCTAGCGGGGGGAAGTCGACGCAGTATTTT.

The CDR3 sequence is CASSAGGGFEAFF. CDR3 bases: TGTGCCAGCAGTGCCGGGGGAGGATTTGAAGCTTTCTTT. J is TRBJ1-1 and V is TRBV25-1; weak D call: TRBD1 (5 bases). There are 13 residues in the CDR3. The ends were cut back, 4 bases at V and 7 bases at J, with 13 bases in the middle. Germline values: CDR1 MGHDK, CDR2 SYGVNS.

The V and J genes are TRBV5-1 and TRBJ2-1, with D maybe TRBD2 (7 bases). V was cut by 3 bases and J by 5 bases, with 24 bases left in between. CDR1 and CDR2 from the germline V gene are SGHRS and YFSETQ. There are 18 residues in the CDR3. The CDR3 loop is CASSSPGVAGADHNEQFF. DNA for the CDR3: TGCGCCAGCAGCTCTCCAGGAGTGGCGGGGGCCGACCACAATGAGCAGTTCTTC.

The chain carries TRBV6-1 and TRBJ2-7; 9 bases line up with TRBD1. Germline CDR1 MNHNS, CDR2 SASEGT. With V trimmed by 1 base and J by 4 bases, 11 bases remained unmatched. The CDR3 runs 17 residues. CDR3: CASSEVVSGTGLYEQYF. The CDR3 bases are TGTGCCAGCAGTGAAGTAGTATCCGGGACAGGGTTGTACGAGCAGTACTTC.

This sequence joins TRBV18 and TRBJ2-3; 7 nucleotides line up with TRBD2. Per germline, CDR1 KGHSH and CDR2 LQKENI. The CDR3 covers 17 residues. V gave up 1 base and J gave up 3 bases; unmatched junction bases: 10. This CDR3 is CASSPQAGVVSTDTQYF. The CDR3 DNA is TGTGCCAGCTCACCACAGGCGGGGGTAGTGTCGACAGATACGCAGTATTTT.

This clonotype was observed a handful of times. The chain has TRBV29-1 and TRBJ1-2, with 7 nucleotides matching TRBD1. Germline assignment: CDR1 SQVTM and CDR2 ANQGSEA. This CDR3 contains 15 residues. V was clipped by 6 bases and J by 4 bases; unmatched bases: 14. The CDR3 spells CSVERMGQFVYGYTF. The CDR3, as DNA: TGCAGCGTCGAGCGAATGGGACAGTTTGTCTATGGCTACACCTTC.

The rearrangement joins TRBV14 to TRBJ2-3; 12 bases match TRBD2. This CDR3 contains 15 residues. Trimming removed 3 bases from V and 5 bases from J; junction bases left unmatched: 3. Germline V gene sequence: CDR1 SGHDN, CDR2 FVKESK. The CDR3 reads CASSQTSGGRDTQYF. Written as DNA, the CDR3 is TGTGCCAGCAGCCAGACTAGCGGGGGAAGAGATACGCAGTATTTT. The whole variable domain, remainder taken from reference TRBV14 and TRBJ2-3, is EAGVTQFPSHSVIEKGQTVTLRCDPISGHDNLYWYRRVMGKEIKFLLHFVKESKQDESGMPNNRFLAERTGGTYSTLKVQPAELEDSGVYFCASSQTSGGRDTQYFGPGTRLTVL.

About this clonotype itself: A read error may be the cause here, since a much bigger clone is one base away. The chain carries TRBV15 and TRBJ2-1; perhaps TRBD2 as D (5 bases). Per germline, CDR1 LNHNV and CDR2 YYDKDF (reference sequence). This CDR3 has 13 amino acids. For the CDR3, the DNA is TGTGCCACCAGCAGAGATCCCGGGGATGAGCAGGTCTTC. It yields the protein CATSRDPGDEQVF.

As concerns this clonotype: Germline is not matched at one junction end, which may reflect a read error. The chain is built from TRBV29-1 and TRBJ1-4; D gene uncertain. The CDR3 is made up of 13 amino acids. Germline CDR1 and CDR2: SQVTM and ANQGSEA. The CDR3 spells CSVYTATNGKLFF. The CDR3 region has the DNA TGCAGCGTTTACACCGCAACTAATGGAAAACTGTTTTTT.

In this sample, this clonotype turned up a few times. The CDR3 spells CASSLRGRGTEAFF. CDR3 nucleotide sequence: TGTGCCAGCAGCTTGAGGGGGCGGGGCACTGAAGCTTTCTTT. The chain links TRBV7-2 to TRBJ1-1, with 7 bases lining up with TRBD1. Per germline, CDR1 SGHTA and CDR2 FQGNSA. The J segment lost 4 bases and the V segment lost 3 bases, leaving 5 bases of the junction unmatched. The CDR3 loop spans 14 amino acids.

This sequence joins TRBV18 and TRBJ2-1; D remains ambiguous. TRBJ2-7 explains the end of the DNA better; the J call may be wrong. CDR3 size: 16 residues. The V gene's germline CDR1 is KGHSH and CDR2 LQKENI. DNA of the CDR3: TGTGCCAGCTCACCACCGAGCCAGGTCTCCTACAATGAGCAGTACTTC. Its protein product is CASSPPSQVSYNEQYF.

The chain joins TRBV14 to TRBJ2-5; tentatively, D is TRBD2 (5 bases). The J call may be mistaken, given a closer DNA end match to TRBJ2-7. The CDR3 consists of 14 residues. Germline V lookup: CDR1 SGHDN, CDR2 FVKESK. In nucleotides, the CDR3 is TGTGCCAGCAGCCGTCGGGAATGGGGTTACGAGCAGTACTTC. As protein: CASSRREWGYEQYF.

The chain combines TRBV29-1 with TRBJ2-3; 9 bases line up with TRBD2. V lost 7 bases to trimming and J lost 0 bases; unmatched junction nucleotides: 17. This CDR3 is built from 18 residues. Germline V gene data show CDR1 as SQVTM and CDR2 as ANQGSEA. The CDR3 DNA sequence: TGCAGCGCCCGTAGCGGGGGACCTTCTGACTCTAGCACAGATACGCAGTATTTT. Amino acids: CSARSGGPSDSSTDTQYF.

The chain uses TRBV5-6 and TRBJ1-1, with 9 bases matching TRBD1. The CDR3 has 15 residues. With 3 bases clipped from V and 3 bases from J, the junction kept 6 bases outside the gene matches. CDR1 SGHDT and CDR2 YYEEEE come from the germline V gene. The CDR3: CASSSGHRGHTEAFF. CDR3 coding DNA: TGTGCCAGCAGCTCCGGGCACAGGGGGCACACTGAAGCTTTCTTT.